This is a list of T cell receptor beta chains from one sample in a study of blood T cell repertoires in COVID-19. Using immunoSEQ multiplex PCR, the repertoire was profiled, and TCRdb retains in-frame clones only, with some absent. The sample has around 400,000 clones, roughly nine tenths seen once. Material: PBMCs or T cells enriched from blood (not recorded which). The receptors were gathered from a middle-aged woman who had been exposed to COVID-19. The CDR3 runs from the conserved cysteine through the conserved F or W. The order of the fields is V gene, clone size, J gene, D gene, CDR3 DNA, CDR3 protein. D genes are given only for firm matches. Where a row states a size, it is once, few, many or the class of an expanded clone; other rows omit it.

TRBV28,-,TRBJ1-2,TRBD1,TGTGCCAGCAGTGTTTTAGACAGGGGTTACTATGGCTACACCTTC,CASSVLDRGYYGYTF
TRBV5-4,-,TRBJ2-7,TRBD1,TGTGCCAGCAGCCCGGACAGGGGGCGCGAGCAGTACTTC,CASSPDRGREQYF
TRBV2,-,TRBJ1-1,-,TGTGCCAGCAGGCGGACAGTCCTGACTGAAGCTTTCTTT,CASRRTVLTEAFF
TRBV7-3,-,TRBJ2-2,TRBD1,TGTGCCAGCAGCCCGACAGGGAAATCGAACACCGGGGAGCTGTTTTTT,CASSPTGKSNTGELFF
TRBV7-9,-,TRBJ1-5,-,TGTGCCAGCAGCTTAGGGGGGGGGCCTCAGCCCCAGCATTTT,CASSLGGGPQPQHF
TRBV25-1,-,TRBJ1-5,-,TGTGCCAGCAGTAAGCGGACGGTACCTAGCAATCAGCCCCAGCATTTT,CASSKRTVPSNQPQHF
TRBV6-5,-,TRBJ1-1,-,TGTGCCAGCAGCACCAGGGAGAACACTGAAGCTTTCTTT,CASSTRENTEAFF
TRBV2,-,TRBJ1-5,-,TGTGCCAGCAAGAGGACTATAAATCAGCCCCAGCATTTT,CASKRTINQPQHF
TRBV5-6,-,TRBJ1-1,-,TGTGCCAGCAGCTTAAGAGGGCCGCAGACTGAAGCTTTCTTT,CASSLRGPQTEAFF
TRBV19,-,TRBJ1-6,TRBD1,TGTGCCAGTAGTACCACAGGGGTTGGTTCACCCCTCCACTTT,CASSTTGVGSPLHF
TRBV11-3,-,TRBJ1-3,-,TGTGCCAGCAGCTTAGTTTCCGACACTCTCTCTGGAAACACCATATATTTT,CASSLVSDTLSGNTIYF
TRBV2,-,TRBJ1-2,TRBD1,TGTGCCAGCCGTGGGACAGGGGAATGGGGCTACACCTTC,CASRGTGEWGYTF
TRBV6-5,-,TRBJ2-7,TRBD2,TGTGCCAGCGCACGACTAGCGGGGGGAACCTACGAGCAGTACTTC,CASARLAGGTYEQYF
TRBV19,-,TRBJ2-2,TRBD1,TGTGCCAGTAGCCCTCCCCTTGACAGGGTGAACACCGGGGAGCTGTTTTTT,CASSPPLDRVNTGELFF
TRBV30,-,TRBJ1-4,-,TGTGCCGGAAGTGACAGAAATCGTAATGAAAAACTGTTTTTT,CAGSDRNRNEKLFF
TRBV11-3,-,TRBJ2-1,TRBD2,TGTGCCAGCAGAGGGCGGGGGTTTGTCTACAATGAGCAGTTCTTC,CASRGRGFVYNEQFF
TRBV5-5,-,TRBJ2-7,TRBD1,TGTGCCAGCAGCTTGGTCGGGACAGATCTCTACGAGCAGTACTTC,CASSLVGTDLYEQYF
TRBV6-5,-,TRBJ1-1,TRBD1,TGTGCCAGCAGGGGGACAGGAGGCGACACTGAAGCTTTCTTT,CASRGTGGDTEAFF
TRBV11-3,-,TRBJ1-1,-,TGTGCCAGCAGCTCCGATGGGACAAGTTCTGAAGCTTTCTTT,CASSSDGTSSEAFF
TRBV7-4,-,TRBJ1-2,TRBD1,TGTGCCAGCAGCTTCGCACAGGGGGCGGTCGGCTACACCTTC,CASSFAQGAVGYTF
TRBV10-2,-,TRBJ1-5,TRBD1,TGCGCCAGCAGTGAGGGAGAGGGGGCGCGACAGCCCCAGCATTTT,CASSEGEGARQPQHF
TRBV7-6,-,TRBJ1-2,TRBD1,TGTGCCAGCAGCTTTCCAGGGGGCTGGGGCTACACCTTC,CASSFPGGWGYTF
TRBV14,once,TRBJ1-2,TRBD1,TGTGCCAGCAGCCTCCTTCCGGGACAGGCCTTAACAGGGGACTATGGCTACACCTTC,CASSLLPGQALTGDYGYTF
TRBV3-1/TRBV3-2,-,TRBJ2-5,TRBD2,TGTGCCAGCAGCCAAGCCTATCGGGGACTAGCGGGAGGGCCGTACCAAGAGACCCAGTACTTC,CASSQAYRGLAGGPYQETQYF
TRBV19,once,TRBJ1-2,TRBD1,TGTGCCAGTAGTATACGGGGGACAGCAGCTAACTATGGCTACACCTTC,CASSIRGTAANYGYTF
TRBV24-1,-,TRBJ2-3,TRBD1,TGTGCCACCAGTGATTTTGGGCAGGGGGCATTGGCAGATACGCAGTATTTT,CATSDFGQGALADTQYF
TRBV20-1,-,TRBJ1-2,-,TGCAAGTGGGGAGGCTATGGCTACACCTTC,CKWGGYGYTF
TRBV18,once,TRBJ2-7,-,TGTGCCAGCTCACCACCCGAGGGAATCTACGAGCAGTACTTC,CASSPPEGIYEQYF
TRBV19,-,TRBJ1-1,TRBD1,TGTGCCAGTAGTAACGGGGACAGCGGTTATTCTGAAGCTTTCTTT,CASSNGDSGYSEAFF
TRBV9,-,TRBJ2-5,TRBD2,TGTGCCAGCAGCCCCCGACTAGCGGGGGGTCAAGAGACCCAGTACTTC,CASSPRLAGGQETQYF
TRBV20-1,-,TRBJ1-2,-,TGCAGTGCTAGAGCTGAGTATGGCTACACCTTC,CSARAEYGYTF
TRBV15,-,TRBJ2-7,TRBD2,TGTGCCACCAGCAGATCCCCGGGACTAGTCCCCTACGAGCAGTACTTC,CATSRSPGLVPYEQYF
TRBV18,-,TRBJ2-2,-,TGTGCCAGCTCACCACCGGGGCAGACCTCGAACACCGGGGAGCTGTTTTTT,CASSPPGQTSNTGELFF
TRBV4-3,-,TRBJ1-1,TRBD1,TGCGCCAGCAGCTACATGGACAGGGCGATGAACACTGAAGCTTTCTTT,CASSYMDRAMNTEAFF
TRBV7-9,-,TRBJ2-6,-,TGTGCCAGCAGCTTAGGAGGTATCTCTGGGGCCAACGTCCTGACTTTC,CASSLGGISGANVLTF
TRBV9,-,TRBJ1-1,-,TGTGCCAGCAGTTTCTCCGGACAGTCGGGGGAAGCTTTCTTT,CASSFSGQSGEAFF
TRBV19,-,TRBJ1-5,TRBD1,TGTGCCAGTAGTATAGATCTACAGGGGGTTTATCAGCCCCAGCATTTT,CASSIDLQGVYQPQHF
TRBV5-5,-,TRBJ1-2,-,TGTGCCAGCAGCTTACCACAGAACTATGGCTACACCTTC,CASSLPQNYGYTF
TRBV29-1,few,TRBJ1-1,-,TGCAGCGTAGCGGACAGTGTAGGGTTGAAAGCTTTCTTT,CSVADSVGLKAFF
TRBV7-2,-,TRBJ2-6,-,TGTGCCAGCAGCTTAGACTGGACAAGCCACTCTGGGGCCAACGTCCTGACTTTC,CASSLDWTSHSGANVLTF
TRBV2,-,TRBJ1-6,TRBD1,TGTGCCAGCAACAGGGGCGAGGGTTCACCCCTCCACTTT,CASNRGEGSPLHF
TRBV25-1,few,TRBJ2-6,-,TGTGCCAGCCTCAGGGAATCCGGGGCCAACGTCCTGACTTTC,CASLRESGANVLTF
TRBV6-4,-,TRBJ1-2,-,TGTGCCAGCAGTGACGGGGGGGCTGGCTACACCTTC,CASSDGGAGYTF
TRBV30,-,TRBJ2-7,TRBD2,TGTGCCTGGAGTGGGGGTATTAGCGGGGGTAACGAGCAGTACTTC,CAWSGGISGGNEQYF
TRBV20-1,-,TRBJ1-1,-,TGCAGTGCTAGAGATCGGCGCGGAGCTTTCTTT,CSARDRRGAFF
TRBV6-5,-,TRBJ2-1,-,TGTGCCAGCAGTTACTCACGGTATGAGCAGTTCTTC,CASSYSRYEQFF
TRBV7-2,-,TRBJ1-2,-,TGTGCCAGCAGCTGGAAGGTCGACAGAAGCGGCTACACCTTC,CASSWKVDRSGYTF
TRBV18,-,TRBJ1-1,-,TGTGCCAGCTCACCTACCCTGGGCAGGATGAACACTGAAGCTTTCTTT,CASSPTLGRMNTEAFF
TRBV19,-,TRBJ2-7,-,TGTGCCAGTAGTCCCAGGGTAGGGGCCTACGAGCAGTACTTC,CASSPRVGAYEQYF
TRBV6-5,-,TRBJ2-5,TRBD2,TGTGCCAGCAGTTATGGGACTAGCCGGCAAGAGACCCAGTACTTC,CASSYGTSRQETQYF